These 2 T cell receptor beta chains came from one sample sequenced in a study of shared T cell receptors in the human thymus. Generated by immunoSEQ multiplex PCR, the TCRdb table keeps only in-frame clones and is missing some. The table lists over 350,000 clones, 95% of them singletons. The sample comprised thymocytes. The source of these receptors is a human donor.

V usage is TRBV7-2 and J usage is TRBJ2-3, with D uncertain. The CDR3 is made up of 17 amino acids. Trimming pared 5 bases from V and 2 bases from J, leaving 20 bases between. CDR1 and CDR2 from the germline V gene are SGHTA and FQGNSA. CDR3 protein: CASSPNTSKLNTDTQYF. DNA for the CDR3: TGTGCCAGCAGCCCCAACACCTCAAAACTAAACACAGATACGCAGTATTTT.

The gene calls are TRBV28 and TRBJ1-3; D perhaps matches TRBD1 (6 bases). Germline V CDR1 and CDR2: MDHEN, SYDVKM. The CDR3 runs 18 residues. Trimming took off 5 bases at V and 0 bases at J, with 20 bases between the two ends. The CDR3 region is CASSPTKDSPSSGNTIYF. The CDR3 region has the DNA TGTGCCAGCAGTCCGACAAAGGACAGCCCGAGCTCTGGAAACACCATATATTTT.